A single sample gave rise to the 12 T cell receptor beta chains below, sequenced in a study of OX40 agonist ivuxolimab in advanced cancers. Produced via immunoSEQ multiplex PCR; TCRdb's table is partial and in-frame only. The sample contains around 70,000 clones, 85% of which appear only once. Specimen: CD4+ or CD8+ T cells sorted from blood, collected in a trial of the OX40 agonist ivuxolimab. These receptors came from an adult with an advanced solid tumor such as melanoma, head and neck, liver or kidney cancer.

V is TRBV18 and J is TRBJ2-7; 9 bases are shared with TRBD1. This CDR3 contains 16 residues. The junction had 8 bases not matched to a gene; V was cut back by 2 bases and J by 3 bases. CDR1 and CDR2 from the germline V gene are KGHSH and LQKENI. The CDR3 spells CASSPSSPGQGYEQYF. The DNA for the CDR3 is TGTGCCAGCTCACCATCCTCCCCGGGACAGGGCTACGAGCAGTACTTC.

The sample holds many counts of this clone. The V and J genes are TRBV2 and TRBJ1-3; D gene ambiguous. The CDR3 runs 18 residues. Germline assignment: CDR1 SNHLY and CDR2 FYNNEI. V was trimmed by 0 bases and J by 0 bases, leaving 15 bases between them. CDR3 residues: CASSEATGSVNSGNTIYF. The CDR3 bases are TGTGCCAGCAGTGAAGCAACGGGATCAGTAAACTCTGGAAACACCATATATTTT. Drawing the rest from reference TRBV2 and TRBJ1-3, the complete variable domain is EPEVTQTPSHQVTQMGQEVILRCVPISNHLYFYWYRQILGQKVEFLVSFYNNEISEKSEIFDDQFSVERPDGSNFTLKIRSTKLEDSAMYFCASSEATGSVNSGNTIYFGEGSWLTVV.

CDR3 protein: CASSPKNEQFF. CDR3 nucleotides: TGCGCCAGCAGTCCAAAGAATGAGCAGTTCTTC. The V call is TRBV10-2, the J call TRBJ2-1; D call uncertain. The V end lost 5 bases, the J end lost 7 bases, and 6 bases lay between the germline ends. The germline V gene encodes CDR1 WSHSY and CDR2 SAAADI. There are 11 residues in the CDR3.

The rearrangement uses TRBV15 and TRBJ2-7, with 7 bases lining up with TRBD1. The CDR3 is 13 residues long. V lost 4 bases and J lost 4; bases outside the gene matches: 4. Germline V gives CDR1 LNHNV, CDR2 YYDKDF (reference sequence). CDR3 nucleotides: TGTGCCACCAGCACCCAGGACAGGTACGAGCAGTACTTC. Protein: CATSTQDRYEQYF.

This chain connects TRBV2 to TRBJ2-5, with a weak D call TRBD1 (6 bases). V was shortened by 6 bases and J by 4 bases, with 18 bases between the two germline ends. This CDR3 spans 15 amino acids. Germline V gene lookup returns CDR1 SNHLY and CDR2 FYNNEI. The CDR3 reads CASRETRGMAETQYF. CDR3 DNA: TGTGCCAGCAGAGAGACAAGGGGGATGGCAGAGACCCAGTACTTC.

This clone appeared a few times. This chain connects TRBV27 to TRBJ2-2; 12 bases map to TRBD2. The CDR3 is 16 residues long. J lost 6 bases, V lost 4 bases, and 6 bases had no gene match. Germline V CDR1 and CDR2: MNHEY, SMNVEV (reference sequence). CDR3 amino acids: CASSSLLAGGPGELFF. In DNA, the CDR3 is TGTGCCAGCAGTTCGCTGCTAGCGGGGGGGCCCGGGGAGCTGTTTTTT.

This clone was picked up one time. The chain's CDR3 is CASSSGAIGGGGSSYNEQFF. The CDR3, as DNA: TGTGCCAGCAGTTCTGGTGCCATTGGGGGGGGAGGGAGCTCCTACAATGAGCAGTTCTTC. The chain links TRBV28 to TRBJ2-1; 7 positions match TRBD2. CDR1 is MDHEN and CDR2 is SYDVKM in the germline V gene. The CDR3 sequence is 20 residues long. Trimming removed 4 bases from V and 0 bases from J; junction bases left unmatched: 18.

The V and J genes are TRBV7-1 and TRBJ2-2, with no clear D. TRBV7-1 is annotated as an ORF whose role is uncertain. Trimming removed 4 bases from V and 5 bases from J, with 5 bases in between. The CDR3 totals 12 residues. The chain's CDR3 is CASSLTTGELFF. In DNA form, the CDR3 reads TGTGCCAGCAGCTTAACTACCGGGGAGCTGTTTTTT.

This clone was counted a single time. The chain has TRBV27 and TRBJ2-7; D gene ambiguous. Germline CDR1 is MNHEY and CDR2 is SMNVEV (reference sequence). Trimming stripped 2 bases from V and 0 bases from J, with 8 bases between. The CDR3 sequence is 14 residues long. CDR3 sequence reads: CASSLRPVSYEQYF. The DNA of the CDR3 is TGTGCCAGCAGTTTACGGCCCGTCTCCTACGAGCAGTACTTC.

This chain connects TRBV9 to TRBJ2-5, with D maybe TRBD1 (5 bases). The J call may be faulty, since TRBJ2-7 better matches the DNA end. This CDR3 contains 11 residues. Looked up from germline, CDR1 is SGDLS and CDR2 is YYNGEE. The CDR3 sequence: CASSPGFEQYF. CDR3 DNA sequence: TGTGCCAGCTCCCCAGGGTTCGAGCAGTACTTC.

CDR3 amino acids: CASSSPTGRYSRPQHF. The CDR3 DNA reads TGTGCCAGCAGTTCCCCGACAGGGAGATATAGTCGGCCCCAGCATTTT. The V gene is TRBV6-6, the J gene TRBJ1-5, with 7 bases matching TRBD1. Germline loops: CDR1 MNHNY, CDR2 SVGAGI (reference sequence). J was trimmed by 9 bases and V by 4 bases; bases with no gene match: 15. The CDR3 sequence is 16 residues long.

The chain has TRBV28 and TRBJ2-1; no clear D. V lost 4 bases and J 5 bases, leaving 18 bases between the germline ends. This CDR3 has 16 residues. The germline CDR1 and CDR2 sequences are MDHEN and SYDVKM. The CDR3 is CASSSPEDYADNEQFF. The CDR3 DNA follows: TGTGCCAGCAGTTCACCGGAAGATTACGCGGACAATGAGCAGTTCTTC.